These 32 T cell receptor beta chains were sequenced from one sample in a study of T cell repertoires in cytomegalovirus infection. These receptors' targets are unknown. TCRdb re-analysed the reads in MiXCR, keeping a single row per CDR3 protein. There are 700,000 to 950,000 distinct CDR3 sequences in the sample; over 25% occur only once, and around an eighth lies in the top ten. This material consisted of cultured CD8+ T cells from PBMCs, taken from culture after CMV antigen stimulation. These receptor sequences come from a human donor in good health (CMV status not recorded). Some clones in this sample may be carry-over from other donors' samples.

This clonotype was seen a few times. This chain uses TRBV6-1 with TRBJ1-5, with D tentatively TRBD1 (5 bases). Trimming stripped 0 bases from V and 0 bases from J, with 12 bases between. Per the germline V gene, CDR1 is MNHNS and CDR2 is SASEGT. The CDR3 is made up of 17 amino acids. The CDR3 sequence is CASSEAGTSYSNQPQHF. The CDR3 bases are TGTGCCAGCAGTGAAGCGGGGACGAGCTATAGCAATCAGCCCCAGCATTTT.

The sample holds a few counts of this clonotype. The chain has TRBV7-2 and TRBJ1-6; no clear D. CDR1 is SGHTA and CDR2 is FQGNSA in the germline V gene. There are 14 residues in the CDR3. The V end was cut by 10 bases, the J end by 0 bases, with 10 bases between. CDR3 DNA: TGTGCCAACATGATGAGCTCCTATAATTCACCCCTCCACTTT. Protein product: CANMMSSYNSPLHF. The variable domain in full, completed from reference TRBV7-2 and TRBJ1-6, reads GAGVSQSPSNKVTEKGKDVELRCDPISGHTALYWYRQSLGQGLEFLIYFQGNSAPDKSGLPSDRFSAERTGGSVSTLTIQRTQQEDSAVYLCANMMSSYNSPLHFGNGTRLTVT.

The CDR3 protein is CASSLFESNTEAFF. CDR3 DNA: TGTGCCAGCAGCTTATTCGAATCTAACACTGAAGCTTTCTTT. V and J are TRBV7-9 and TRBJ1-1; D ambiguous. CDR1 and CDR2 from the germline V gene are SEHNR and FQNEAQ (reference sequence). CDR3 length equals 14 residues. With 2 bases removed from V and 2 bases from J, the gap between germline ends came to 9 bases.

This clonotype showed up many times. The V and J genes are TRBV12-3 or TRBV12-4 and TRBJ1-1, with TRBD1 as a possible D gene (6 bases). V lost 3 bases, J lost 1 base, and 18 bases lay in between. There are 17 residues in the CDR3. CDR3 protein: CASSFLTGADANTEAFF. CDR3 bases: TGTGCCAGCAGTTTTCTTACGGGGGCGGATGCGAACACTGAAGCTTTCTTT.

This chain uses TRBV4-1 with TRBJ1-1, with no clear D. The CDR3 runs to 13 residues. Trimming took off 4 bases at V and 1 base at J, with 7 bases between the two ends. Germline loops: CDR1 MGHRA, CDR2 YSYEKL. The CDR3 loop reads CASSPHWNTEAFF. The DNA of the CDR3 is TGCGCCAGCAGCCCTCACTGGAACACTGAAGCTTTCTTT.

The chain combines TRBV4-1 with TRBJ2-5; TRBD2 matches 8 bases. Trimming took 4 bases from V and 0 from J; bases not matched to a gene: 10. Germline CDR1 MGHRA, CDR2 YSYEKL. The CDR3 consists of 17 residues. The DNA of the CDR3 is TGCGCCAGCAGCCCCCGGAAAGCGGGGGTTAACCAAGAGACCCAGTACTTC. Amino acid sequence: CASSPRKAGVNQETQYF.

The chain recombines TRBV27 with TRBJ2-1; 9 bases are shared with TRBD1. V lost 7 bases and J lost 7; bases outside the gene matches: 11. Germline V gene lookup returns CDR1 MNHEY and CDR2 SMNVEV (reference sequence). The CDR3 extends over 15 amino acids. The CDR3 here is CASTSSGTGSNEQFF. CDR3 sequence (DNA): TGTGCCAGCACCTCATCAGGGACAGGGTCAAATGAGCAGTTCTTC.

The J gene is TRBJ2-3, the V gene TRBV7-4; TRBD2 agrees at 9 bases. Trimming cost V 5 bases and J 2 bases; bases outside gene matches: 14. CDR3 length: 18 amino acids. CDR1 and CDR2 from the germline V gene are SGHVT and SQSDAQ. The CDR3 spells CASSAGLRGGGDTDTQYF. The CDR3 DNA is TGTGCCAGCAGCGCAGGGTTGCGGGGGGGTGGGGACACAGATACGCAGTATTTT. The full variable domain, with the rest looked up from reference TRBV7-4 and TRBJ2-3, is GAGVSQSPRYKVAKRGRDVALRCDSISGHVTLYWYRQTLGQGSEVLTYSQSDAQRDKSGRPSGRFSAERPERSVSTLKIQRTEQGDSAVYLCASSAGLRGGGDTDTQYFGPGTRLTVL.

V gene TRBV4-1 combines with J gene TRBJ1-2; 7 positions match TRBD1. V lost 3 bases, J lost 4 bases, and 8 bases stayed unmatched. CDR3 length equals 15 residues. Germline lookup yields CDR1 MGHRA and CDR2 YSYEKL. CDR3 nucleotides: TGCGCCAGCAGCCAGATCGACAGGGACGCCTATGGCTACACCTTC. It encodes CASSQIDRDAYGYTF.

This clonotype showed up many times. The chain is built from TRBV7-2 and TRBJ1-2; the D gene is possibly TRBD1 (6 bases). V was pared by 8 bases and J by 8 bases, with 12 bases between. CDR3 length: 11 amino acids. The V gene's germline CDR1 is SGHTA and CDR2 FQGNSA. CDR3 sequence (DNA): TGTGCCAGCCCAGGGGTTTACGGCTACACCTTC. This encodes CASPGVYGYTF.

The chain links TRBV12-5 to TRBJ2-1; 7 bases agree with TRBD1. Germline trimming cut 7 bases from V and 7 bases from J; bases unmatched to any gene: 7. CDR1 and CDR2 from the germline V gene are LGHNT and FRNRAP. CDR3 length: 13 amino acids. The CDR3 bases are TGTGCTAGTGCTACGGGACAGCTTAATGAGCAGTTCTTC. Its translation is CASATGQLNEQFF.

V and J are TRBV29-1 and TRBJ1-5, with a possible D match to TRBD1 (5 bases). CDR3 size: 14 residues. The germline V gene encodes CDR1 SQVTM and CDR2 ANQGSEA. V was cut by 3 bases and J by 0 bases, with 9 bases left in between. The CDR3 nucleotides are TGCAGCGTTGACGGGGGTAATAGCAATCAGCCCCAGCATTTT. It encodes CSVDGGNSNQPQHF.

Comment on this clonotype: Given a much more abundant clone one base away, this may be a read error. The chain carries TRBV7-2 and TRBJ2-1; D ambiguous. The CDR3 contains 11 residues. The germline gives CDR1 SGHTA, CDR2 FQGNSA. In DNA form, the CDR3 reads TGTGCCAGCAGCCGTTACAGTGAGCAGTTCTTC. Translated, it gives CASSRYSEQFF.

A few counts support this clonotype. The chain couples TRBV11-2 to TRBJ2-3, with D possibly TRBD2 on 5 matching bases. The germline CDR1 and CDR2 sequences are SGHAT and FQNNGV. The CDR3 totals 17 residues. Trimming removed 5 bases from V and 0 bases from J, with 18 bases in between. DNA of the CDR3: TGTGCCAGCAGCGCAATCCTTGGACTCCGCAGCACAGATACGCAGTATTTT. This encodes CASSAILGLRSTDTQYF.

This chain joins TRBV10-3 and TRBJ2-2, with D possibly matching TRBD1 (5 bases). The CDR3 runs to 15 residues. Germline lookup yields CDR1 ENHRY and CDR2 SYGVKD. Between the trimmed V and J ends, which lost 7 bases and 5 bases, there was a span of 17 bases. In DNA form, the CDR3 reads TGTGCCATCACCGACAGCCTCGTCGGAACCGGGGAGCTGTTTTTT. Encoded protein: CAITDSLVGTGELFF.

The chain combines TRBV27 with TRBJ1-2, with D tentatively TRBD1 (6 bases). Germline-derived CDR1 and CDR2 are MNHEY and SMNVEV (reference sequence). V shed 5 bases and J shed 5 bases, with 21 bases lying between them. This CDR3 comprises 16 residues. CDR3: CASSPSPGQILYGYTF. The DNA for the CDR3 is TGTGCCAGCAGTCCCTCCCCCGGACAGATACTATATGGCTACACCTTC.

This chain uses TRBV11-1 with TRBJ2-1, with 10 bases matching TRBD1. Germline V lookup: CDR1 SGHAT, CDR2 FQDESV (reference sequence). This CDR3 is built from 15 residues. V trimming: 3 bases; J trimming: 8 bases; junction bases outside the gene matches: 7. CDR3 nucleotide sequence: TGTGCCAGCAGCTTCCGGGACAGGGGTACCGATGAGCAGTTCTTC. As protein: CASSFRDRGTDEQFF.

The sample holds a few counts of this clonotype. Written as DNA, the CDR3 is TGTGCCAGCAGAGCCCTTGGACAGGATGGCTACACCTTC. Translating it yields CASRALGQDGYTF. The chain joins TRBV12-3 or TRBV12-4 to TRBJ1-2, with 7 bases that match TRBD1. V lost 6 bases, J lost 6 bases, and 7 bases stayed unmatched. The CDR3 has 13 residues.

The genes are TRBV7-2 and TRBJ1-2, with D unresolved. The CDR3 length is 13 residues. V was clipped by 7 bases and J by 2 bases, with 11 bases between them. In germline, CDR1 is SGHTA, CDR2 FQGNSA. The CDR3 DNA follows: TGTGCCAGCACCGAGACAAAAAACTATGGCTACACCTTC. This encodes CASTETKNYGYTF.

CDR3 loop: CASSDNGDTQYF. CDR3 DNA sequence: TGCGCCAGCAGCGACAACGGGGATACGCAGTATTTT. This rearrangement joins TRBV4-1 to TRBJ2-3, with D unclear. The ends were cut back, 5 bases at V and 6 bases at J, with 9 bases in the middle. CDR3 length equals 12 residues. From germline, CDR1 is MGHRA and CDR2 YSYEKL.

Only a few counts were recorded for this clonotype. Here the CDR3 reads CASSEPRGLGQETQYF. The CDR3 nucleotides are TGTGCCAGCAGTGAACCCAGGGGCTTAGGGCAAGAGACCCAGTACTTC. V is TRBV2 and J is TRBJ2-5; TRBD1 is a possible D gene (6 bases). The germline gives CDR1 SNHLY, CDR2 FYNNEI. This CDR3 is built from 16 residues. Between the trimmed V and J ends, which lost 2 bases and 2 bases, there was a span of 15 bases.

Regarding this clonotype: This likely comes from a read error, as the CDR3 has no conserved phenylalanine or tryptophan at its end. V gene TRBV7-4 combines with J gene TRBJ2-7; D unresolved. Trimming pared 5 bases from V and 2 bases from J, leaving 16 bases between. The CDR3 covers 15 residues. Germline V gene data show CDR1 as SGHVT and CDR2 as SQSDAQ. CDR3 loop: CASSPRSGNTYEQYL. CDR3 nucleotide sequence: TGTGCCAGCAGCCCGCGGTCAGGAAACACCTACGAGCAGTACCTC.

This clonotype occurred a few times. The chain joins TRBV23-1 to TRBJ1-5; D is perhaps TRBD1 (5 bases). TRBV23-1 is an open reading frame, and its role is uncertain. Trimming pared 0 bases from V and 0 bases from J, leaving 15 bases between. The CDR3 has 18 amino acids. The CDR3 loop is CASSQSTDSPYSNQPQHF. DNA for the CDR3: TGCGCCAGCAGTCAATCGACTGACAGCCCTTATAGCAATCAGCCCCAGCATTTT.

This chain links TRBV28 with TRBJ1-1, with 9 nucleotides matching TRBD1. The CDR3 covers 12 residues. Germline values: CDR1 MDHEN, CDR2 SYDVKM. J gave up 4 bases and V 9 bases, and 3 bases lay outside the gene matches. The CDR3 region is CASDRGITEAFF. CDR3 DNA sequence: TGTGCCAGTGACAGGGGGATCACTGAAGCTTTCTTT.

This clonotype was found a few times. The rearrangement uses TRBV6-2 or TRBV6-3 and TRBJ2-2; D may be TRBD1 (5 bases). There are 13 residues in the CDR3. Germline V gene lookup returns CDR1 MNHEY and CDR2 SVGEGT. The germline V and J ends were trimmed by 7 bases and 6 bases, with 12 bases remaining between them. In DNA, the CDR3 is TGTGCCAGCATCGCCGACAGATCCGGGGAGCTGTTTTTT. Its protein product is CASIADRSGELFF.

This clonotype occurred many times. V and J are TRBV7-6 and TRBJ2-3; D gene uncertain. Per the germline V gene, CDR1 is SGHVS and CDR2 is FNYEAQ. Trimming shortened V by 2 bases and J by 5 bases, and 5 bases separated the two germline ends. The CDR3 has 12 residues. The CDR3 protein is CASSLWGDTQYF. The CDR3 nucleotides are TGTGCCAGCAGCTTATGGGGAGATACGCAGTATTTT. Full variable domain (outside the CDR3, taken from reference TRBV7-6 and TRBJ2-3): GAGVSQSPRYKVTKRGQDVALRCDPISGHVSLYWYRQALGQGPEFLTYFNYEAQQDKSGLPNDRFSAERPEGSISTLTIQRTEQRDSAMYRCASSLWGDTQYFGPGTRLTVL.

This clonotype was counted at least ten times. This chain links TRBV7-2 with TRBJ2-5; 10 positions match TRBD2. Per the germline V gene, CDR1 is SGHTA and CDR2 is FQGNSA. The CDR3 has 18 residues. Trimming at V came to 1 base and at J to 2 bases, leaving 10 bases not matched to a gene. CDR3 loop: CASSLDGGLAVGQETQYF. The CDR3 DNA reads TGTGCCAGCAGCTTAGACGGTGGACTAGCGGTGGGACAAGAGACCCAGTACTTC.

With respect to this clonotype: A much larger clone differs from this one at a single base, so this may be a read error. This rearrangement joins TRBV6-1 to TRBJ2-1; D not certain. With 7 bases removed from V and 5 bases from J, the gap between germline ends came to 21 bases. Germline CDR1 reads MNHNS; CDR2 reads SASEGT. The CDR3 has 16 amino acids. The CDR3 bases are TGTGCCAGCAAGACCAACACCTGCCGGTATCACAATGAGCAGTTCTTC. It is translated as CASKTNTCRYHNEQFF.

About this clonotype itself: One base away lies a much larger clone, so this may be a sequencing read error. The CDR3 protein is CASSATYNEQFF. The CDR3 DNA reads as TGTGCCAGCAGCGCAACCTACAATGAGCAGTTCTTC. This chain uses TRBV7-6 with TRBJ2-1; D unresolved. V was trimmed by 5 bases and J by 2 bases, leaving 4 bases between them. This CDR3 is 12 amino acids long. Germline V lookup: CDR1 SGHVS, CDR2 FNYEAQ.

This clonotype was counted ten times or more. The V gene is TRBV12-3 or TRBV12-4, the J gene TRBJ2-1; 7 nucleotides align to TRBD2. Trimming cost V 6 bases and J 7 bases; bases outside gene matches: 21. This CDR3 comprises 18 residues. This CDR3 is CASSPISSGVHWENEQFF. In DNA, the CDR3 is TGTGCCAGCAGCCCTATCTCGAGCGGGGTGCACTGGGAAAATGAGCAGTTCTTC.

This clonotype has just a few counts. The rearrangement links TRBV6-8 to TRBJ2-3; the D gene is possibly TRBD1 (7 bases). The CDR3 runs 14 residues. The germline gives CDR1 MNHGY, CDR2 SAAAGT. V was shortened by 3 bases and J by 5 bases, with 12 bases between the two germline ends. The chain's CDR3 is CASSYDREVDTQYF. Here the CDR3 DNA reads TGTGCCAGCAGTTATGACAGGGAGGTAGATACGCAGTATTTT.

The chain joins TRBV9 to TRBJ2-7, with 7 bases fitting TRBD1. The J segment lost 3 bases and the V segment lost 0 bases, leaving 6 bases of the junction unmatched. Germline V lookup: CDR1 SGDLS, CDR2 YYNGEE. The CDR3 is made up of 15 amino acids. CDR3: CASSVDMDRNYEQYF. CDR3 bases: TGTGCCAGCAGCGTAGATATGGACAGGAACTACGAGCAGTACTTC.